This T cell receptor beta chain was sequenced for a study of blood T cell repertoires in COVID-19. Study background: PBMCs, B-cell-depleted T cells, or T cells provided the cDNA or gDNA that made up the material.

V was clipped by 5 bases and J by 2 bases; unmatched bases: 4. The CDR3 covers 15 residues. Germline CDR1 is SGHVS and CDR2 is FNYEAQ. Sequencing used immunoSEQ multiplex PCR; TCRdb keeps in-frame clones, though not all of them. The top ten hold about 6% of the sample, which has some 200,000 clones, less than 90% seen once. The V gene is TRBV7-6, the J gene TRBJ2-7; 12 bases line up with TRBD1. Input material: peripheral blood. This sequence originates from a woman aged 40 to 50 with acute or convalescent COVID-19. The DNA of the CDR3 is TGTGCCAGCAGCACGGGACAGGGGGCCACCTACGAGCAGTACTTC. This encodes CASSTGQGATYEQYF.